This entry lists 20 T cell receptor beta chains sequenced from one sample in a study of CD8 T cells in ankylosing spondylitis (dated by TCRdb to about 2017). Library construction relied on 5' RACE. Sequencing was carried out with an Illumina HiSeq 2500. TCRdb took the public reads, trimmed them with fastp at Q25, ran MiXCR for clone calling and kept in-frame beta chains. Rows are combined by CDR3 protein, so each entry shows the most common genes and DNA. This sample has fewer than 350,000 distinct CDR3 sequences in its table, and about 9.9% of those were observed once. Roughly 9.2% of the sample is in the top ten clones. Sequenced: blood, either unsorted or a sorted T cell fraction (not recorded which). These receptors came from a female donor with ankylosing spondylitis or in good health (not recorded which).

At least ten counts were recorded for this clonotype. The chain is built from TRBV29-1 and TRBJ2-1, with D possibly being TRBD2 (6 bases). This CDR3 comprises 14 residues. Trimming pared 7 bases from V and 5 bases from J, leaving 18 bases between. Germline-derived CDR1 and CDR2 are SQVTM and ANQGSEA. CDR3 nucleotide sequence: TGCAGCGCTCCTCGGGGGTGGAGTGACAATGAGCAGTTCTTC. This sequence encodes CSAPRGWSDNEQFF.

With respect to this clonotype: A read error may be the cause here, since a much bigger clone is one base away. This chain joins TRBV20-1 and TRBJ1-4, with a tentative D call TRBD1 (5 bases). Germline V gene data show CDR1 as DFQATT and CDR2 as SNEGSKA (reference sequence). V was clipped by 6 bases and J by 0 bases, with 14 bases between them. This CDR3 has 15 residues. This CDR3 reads CSAWGGIATNEKLFF. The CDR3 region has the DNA TGCAGTGCCTGGGGGGGGATAGCAACTAATGAAAAACTGTTTTTT.

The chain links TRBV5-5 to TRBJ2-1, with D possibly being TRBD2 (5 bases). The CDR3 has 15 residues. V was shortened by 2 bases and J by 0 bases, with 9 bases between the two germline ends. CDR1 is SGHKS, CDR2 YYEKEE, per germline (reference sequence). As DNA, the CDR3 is TGTGCCAGCAGCTTTGAGGGCCTCTCCTACAATGAGCAGTTCTTC. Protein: CASSFEGLSYNEQFF.

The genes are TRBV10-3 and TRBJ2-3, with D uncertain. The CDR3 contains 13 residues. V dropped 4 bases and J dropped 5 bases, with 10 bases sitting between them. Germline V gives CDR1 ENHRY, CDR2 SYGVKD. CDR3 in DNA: TGTGCCATCAGTGGCGACCCAGGAGATACGCAGTATTTT. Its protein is CAISGDPGDTQYF.

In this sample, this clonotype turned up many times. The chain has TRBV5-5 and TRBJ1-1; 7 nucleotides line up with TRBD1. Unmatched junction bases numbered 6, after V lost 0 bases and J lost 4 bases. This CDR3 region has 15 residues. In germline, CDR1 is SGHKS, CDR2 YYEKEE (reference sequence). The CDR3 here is CASSLGQGGGTEAFF. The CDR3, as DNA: TGTGCCAGCAGCTTGGGACAGGGTGGCGGCACTGAAGCTTTCTTT. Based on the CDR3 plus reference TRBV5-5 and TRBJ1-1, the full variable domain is DAGVTQSPTHLIKTRGQQVTLRCSPISGHKSVSWYQQVLGQGPQFIFQYYEKEERGRGNFPDRFSARQFPNYSSELNVNALLLGDSALYLCASSLGQGGGTEAFFGQGTRLTVV.

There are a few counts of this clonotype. CDR3 loop: CASSGGIRNQPQHF. Here the CDR3 DNA reads TGTGCCAGCAGTGGGGGGATTCGCAATCAGCCCCAGCATTTT. The chain is built from TRBV2 and TRBJ1-5; TRBD1 might be the D (5 bases). Per the germline V gene, CDR1 is SNHLY and CDR2 is FYNNEI. The V end lost 4 bases, the J end lost 2 bases, and 9 bases lay between the germline ends. The length of the CDR3 is 14 residues.

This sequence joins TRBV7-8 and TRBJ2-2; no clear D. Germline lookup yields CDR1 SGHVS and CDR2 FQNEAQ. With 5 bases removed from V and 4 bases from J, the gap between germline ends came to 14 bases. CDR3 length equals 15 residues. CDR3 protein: CASSPKIALTGELFF. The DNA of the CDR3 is TGTGCCAGCAGCCCAAAGATAGCCCTCACCGGGGAGCTGTTTTTT. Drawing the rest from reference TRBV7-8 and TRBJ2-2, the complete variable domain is GAGVSQSPRYKVAKRGQDVALRCDPISGHVSLFWYQQALGQGPEFLTYFQNEAQLDKSGLPSDRFFAERPEGSVSTLKIQRTQQEDSAVYLCASSPKIALTGELFFGEGSRLTVL.

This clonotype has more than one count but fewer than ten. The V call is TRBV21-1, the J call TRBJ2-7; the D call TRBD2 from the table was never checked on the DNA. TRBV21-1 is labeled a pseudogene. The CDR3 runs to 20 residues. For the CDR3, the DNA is TGTGCCACCTCCTCCGGCTGGGACCGACTAGCGGGAGGGTCTTCCTACGAGCAGTACTTC. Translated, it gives CATSSGWDRLAGGSSYEQYF.

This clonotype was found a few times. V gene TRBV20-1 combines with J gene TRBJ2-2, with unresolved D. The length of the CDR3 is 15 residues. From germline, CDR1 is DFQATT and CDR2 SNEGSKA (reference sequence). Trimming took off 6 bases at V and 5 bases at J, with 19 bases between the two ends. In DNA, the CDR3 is TGCAGTGCCCGGCTATTAGAGGCGAGGACCGGGGAGCTGTTTTTT. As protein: CSARLLEARTGELFF.

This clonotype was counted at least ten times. This CDR3 reads CASSFKMAQYF. For the CDR3, the DNA is TGTGCCAGCAGCTTCAAGATGGCGCAGTATTTT. The chain joins TRBV7-8 to TRBJ2-3; D is unclear. Looked up from germline, CDR1 is SGHVS and CDR2 is FQNEAQ. V lost 3 bases and J 10 bases, leaving 8 bases between the germline ends. The CDR3 runs 11 residues.

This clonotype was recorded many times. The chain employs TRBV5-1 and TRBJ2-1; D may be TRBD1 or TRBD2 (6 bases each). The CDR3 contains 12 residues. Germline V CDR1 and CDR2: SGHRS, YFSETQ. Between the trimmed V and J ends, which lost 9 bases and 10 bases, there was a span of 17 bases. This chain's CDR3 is CATSIQGGEQFF. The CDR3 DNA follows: TGCGCCACCTCAATACAGGGAGGAGAGCAGTTCTTC.

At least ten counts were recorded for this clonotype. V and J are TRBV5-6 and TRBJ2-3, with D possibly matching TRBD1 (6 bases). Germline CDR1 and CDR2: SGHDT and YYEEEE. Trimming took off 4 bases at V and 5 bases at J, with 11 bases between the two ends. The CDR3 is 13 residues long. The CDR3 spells CASSVKGVDTQYF. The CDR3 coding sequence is TGTGCCAGCAGCGTAAAGGGGGTAGATACGCAGTATTTT.

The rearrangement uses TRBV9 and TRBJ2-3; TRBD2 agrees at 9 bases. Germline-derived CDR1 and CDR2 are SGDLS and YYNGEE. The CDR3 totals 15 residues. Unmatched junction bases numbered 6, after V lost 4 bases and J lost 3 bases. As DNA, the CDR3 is TGTGCCAGCAGCTCCCAGCGGGGGGAAACAGATACGCAGTATTTT. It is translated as CASSSQRGETDTQYF.

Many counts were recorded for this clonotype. The CDR3, as DNA: TGCGCCAGCAGCCAAGATCTGGTCTCTAGCGGGAGGACTTCCACAGATACGCAGTATTTT. It yields the protein CASSQDLVSSGRTSTDTQYF. The J gene is TRBJ2-3, the V gene TRBV4-3, with TRBD2 matching 11 bases. This CDR3 spans 20 amino acids. Germline-derived CDR1 and CDR2 are LGHNA and YSLEER. The V segment lost 0 bases and the J segment 2 bases; nucleotides outside the gene matches: 13.

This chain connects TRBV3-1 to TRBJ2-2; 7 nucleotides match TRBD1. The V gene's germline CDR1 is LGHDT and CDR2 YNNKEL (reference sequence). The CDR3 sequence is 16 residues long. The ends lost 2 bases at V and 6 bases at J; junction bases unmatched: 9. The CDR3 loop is CASSQPWTGMPGELFF. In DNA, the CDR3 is TGTGCCAGCAGCCAACCGTGGACAGGAATGCCCGGGGAGCTGTTTTTT.

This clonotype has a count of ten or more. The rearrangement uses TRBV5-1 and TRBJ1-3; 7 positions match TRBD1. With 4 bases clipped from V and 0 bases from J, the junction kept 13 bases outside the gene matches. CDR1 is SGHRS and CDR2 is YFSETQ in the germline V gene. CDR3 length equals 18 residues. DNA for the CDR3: TGCGCCAGCAGCCTTGGGACAGTAGCTTCCCCCTCTGGAAACACCATATATTTT. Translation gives CASSLGTVASPSGNTIYF.

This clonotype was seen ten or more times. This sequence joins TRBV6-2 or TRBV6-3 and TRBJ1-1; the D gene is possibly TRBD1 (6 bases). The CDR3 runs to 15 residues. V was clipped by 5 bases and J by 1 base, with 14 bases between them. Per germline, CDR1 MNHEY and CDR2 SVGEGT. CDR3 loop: CASSRRNRANTEAFF. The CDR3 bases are TGTGCCAGCAGTCGTCGGAACAGGGCGAACACTGAAGCTTTCTTT.

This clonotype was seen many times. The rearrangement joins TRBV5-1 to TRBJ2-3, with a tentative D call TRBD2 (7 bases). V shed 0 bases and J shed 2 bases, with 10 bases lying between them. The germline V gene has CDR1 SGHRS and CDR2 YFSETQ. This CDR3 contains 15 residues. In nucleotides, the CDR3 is TGCGCCAGCAGCTTGGAGGCGGGGGCCACAGATACGCAGTATTTT. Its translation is CASSLEAGATDTQYF.

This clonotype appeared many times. The CDR3 region is CASSVGQGPYEQYF. The CDR3, as DNA: TGCGCCAGCAGCGTAGGACAGGGTCCCTACGAGCAGTACTTC. The gene calls are TRBV5-1 and TRBJ2-7; TRBD1 matches 8 bases. The V gene's germline CDR1 is SGHRS and CDR2 YFSETQ. The CDR3 is 14 amino acids. The ends lost 4 bases at V and 2 bases at J; junction bases unmatched: 5.

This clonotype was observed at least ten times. As DNA, the CDR3 is TGTGCCAGCAGTTTAAGACGGTCGGTGTCAGTAGGCTACACCTTC. Residues: CASSLRRSVSVGYTF. The chain couples TRBV12-3 or TRBV12-4 to TRBJ1-2; no firm D call. V was cut by 2 bases and J by 8 bases, with 18 bases left in between. This CDR3 region has 15 residues.